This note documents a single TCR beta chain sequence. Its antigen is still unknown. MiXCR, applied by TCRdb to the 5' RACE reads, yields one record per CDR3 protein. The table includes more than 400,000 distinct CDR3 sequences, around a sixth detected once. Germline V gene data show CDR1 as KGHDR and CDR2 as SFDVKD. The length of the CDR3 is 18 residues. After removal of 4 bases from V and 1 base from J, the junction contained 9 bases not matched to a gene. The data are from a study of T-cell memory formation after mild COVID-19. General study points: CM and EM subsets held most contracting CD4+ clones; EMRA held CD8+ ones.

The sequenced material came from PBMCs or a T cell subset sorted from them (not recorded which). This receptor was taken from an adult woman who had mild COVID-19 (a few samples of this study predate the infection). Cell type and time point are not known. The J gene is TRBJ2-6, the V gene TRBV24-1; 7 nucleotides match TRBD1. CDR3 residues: CATSDPTGRGSGANVLTF. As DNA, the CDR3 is TGTGCCACCAGTGACCCGACAGGGCGAGGGTCTGGGGCCAACGTCCTGACTTTC.